The clone carrying this T cell receptor (beta chain) was found once. Antigen: not known. The sample is drawn from a study of T cell responses to AZD1222 COVID-19 vaccine. Study in general: Whether given at about 4 or about 12 weeks, second doses were pooled.

Findings of the study overall: Nearly half of spike-specific TCRs reportedly go after variant regions that carry no mutations. Repertoires were obtained only post-peak T cell response. With dominance at 160-218 and 743-854, vaccine-associated CD4 TCRs spanned spike.

Here immunoSEQ multiplex PCR was the method, and the copy in TCRdb shows in-frame clones only, minus some. The data hold more than 85,000 clones, with 88% observed a single time. The source is an adult in good health. The sequenced sample was peripheral blood, obtained on day 0 of AZD1222 vaccination.

The DNA of the CDR3 is TGTGCCAGCAGCCTTGGGGAGAAGACAGATACGCAGTATTTT. Residues: CASSLGEKTDTQYF. The V call is TRBV4-2, the J call TRBJ2-3, with TRBD2 as a possible D gene (5 bases). The germline V gene has CDR1 LGHNA and CDR2 YNFKEQ. The CDR3 contains 14 residues. V shed 4 bases and J shed 3 bases, with 11 bases lying between them.